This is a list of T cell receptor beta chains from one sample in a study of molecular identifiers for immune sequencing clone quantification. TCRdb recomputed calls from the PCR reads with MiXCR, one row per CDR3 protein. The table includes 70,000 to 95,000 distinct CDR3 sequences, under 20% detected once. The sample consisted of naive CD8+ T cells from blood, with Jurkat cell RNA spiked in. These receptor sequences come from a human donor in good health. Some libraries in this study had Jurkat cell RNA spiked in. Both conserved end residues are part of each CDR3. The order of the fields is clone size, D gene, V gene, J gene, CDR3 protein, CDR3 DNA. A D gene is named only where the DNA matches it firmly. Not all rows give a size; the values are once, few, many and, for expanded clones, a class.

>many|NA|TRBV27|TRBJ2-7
CASSLGVRYEQYF
TGTGCCAGCAGTTTAGGGGTCCGCTACGAGCAGTACTTC
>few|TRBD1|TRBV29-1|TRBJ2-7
CSVETGGYYEQYF
TGCAGCGTTGAGACAGGGGGATACTACGAGCAGTACTTC
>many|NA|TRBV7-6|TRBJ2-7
CASSRQDIYEQYF
TGTGCCAGCAGCCGGCAAGATATCTACGAGCAGTACTTC
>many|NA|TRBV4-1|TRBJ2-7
CASSPVGGEQYF
TGCGCCAGCAGCCCCGTCGGCGGCGAGCAGTACTTC
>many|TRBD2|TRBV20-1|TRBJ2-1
CSASKREGSYNEQFF
TGCAGTGCTAGTAAGCGGGAGGGATCCTACAATGAGCAGTTCTTC
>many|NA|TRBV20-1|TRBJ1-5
CSASGGRHSNQPQHF
TGCAGTGCCAGCGGGGGGCGACATAGCAATCAGCCCCAGCATTTT
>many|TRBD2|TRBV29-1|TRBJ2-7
CSARAGDSYEQYF
TGCAGCGCCCGAGCGGGGGACTCCTACGAGCAGTACTTC
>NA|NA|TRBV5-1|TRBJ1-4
CASSPDKSRGERLFF
TGCGCCAGCAGCCCCGATAAGTCAAGGGGGGAAAGACTGTTTTTT
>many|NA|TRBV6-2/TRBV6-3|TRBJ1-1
CASSYGSRYTEAFF
TGTGCCAGCAGTTACGGCAGTAGGTACACTGAAGCTTTCTTT
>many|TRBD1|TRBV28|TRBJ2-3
CASSPRTGAITDTQYF
TGTGCCAGCAGCCCGCGGACAGGGGCCATCACAGATACGCAGTATTTT
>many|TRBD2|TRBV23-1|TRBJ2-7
CASSRLLAGVYEQYF
TGCGCCAGCAGTCGCCTACTAGCGGGAGTCTACGAGCAGTACTTC
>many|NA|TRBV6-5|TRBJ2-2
CASSYRVDGELFF
TGTGCCAGCAGTTACCGGGTCGACGGGGAGCTGTTTTTT
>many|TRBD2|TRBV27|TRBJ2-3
CASSHGLAVTDTQYF
TGTGCCAGCAGTCATGGACTAGCGGTCACAGATACGCAGTATTTT
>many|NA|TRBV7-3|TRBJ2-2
CASLGGQSNTGELFF
TGTGCCAGTCTGGGCGGACAGTCGAACACCGGGGAGCTGTTTTTT
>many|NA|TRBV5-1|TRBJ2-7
CASSLYGDSVDEQYF
TGCGCCAGCAGCTTGTACGGGGATTCGGTAGACGAGCAGTACTTC
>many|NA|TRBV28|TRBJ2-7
CASSLPYPPPYEQYF
TGTGCCAGCAGTTTACCCTATCCCCCGCCTTACGAGCAGTACTTC
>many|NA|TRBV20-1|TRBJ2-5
CSALDETQYF
TGCAGTGCCCTCGACGAGACCCAGTACTTC
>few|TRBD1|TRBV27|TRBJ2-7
CASSYQLGTGFYEQYF
TGTGCCAGCAGTTACCAACTCGGGACAGGGTTTTACGAGCAGTACTTC
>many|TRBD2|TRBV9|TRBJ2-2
CASSVKGLAPGELFF
TGTGCCAGCAGCGTAAAGGGACTAGCGCCCGGGGAGCTGTTTTTT
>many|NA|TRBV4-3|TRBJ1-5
CASSQDTNQPQHF
TGCGCCAGCAGCCAAGATACCAATCAGCCCCAGCATTTT
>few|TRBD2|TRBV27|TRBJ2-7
CASRGLAGSSYEQYF
TGTGCCAGCAGGGGACTAGCGGGGAGCTCCTACGAGCAGTACTTC
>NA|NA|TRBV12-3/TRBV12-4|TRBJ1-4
CASSLGVAKLFF
TGTGCCAGCAGTTTAGGAGTCGCCAAACTGTTTTTT
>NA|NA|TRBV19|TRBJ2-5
CASSIKGWETQYF
TGTGCCAGTAGTATTAAGGGTTGGGAGACCCAGTACTTC
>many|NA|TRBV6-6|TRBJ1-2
CASSYFARDYGYTF
TGTGCCAGCAGTTATTTCGCCAGGGACTATGGCTACACCTTC
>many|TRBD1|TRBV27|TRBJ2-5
CASSPWDSQETQYF
TGTGCCAGCAGTCCGTGGGACAGCCAAGAGACCCAGTACTTC
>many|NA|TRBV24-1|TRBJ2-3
CATSGVQGANHGADTQYF
TGTGCCACCAGTGGGGTACAGGGCGCTAACCATGGGGCAGATACGCAGTATTTT
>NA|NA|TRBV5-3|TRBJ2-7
CASNTRDGYEQYF
TGTGCCAGCAACACCCGGGACGGCTACGAGCAGTACTTC
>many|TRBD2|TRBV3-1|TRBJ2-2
CASSQEFTSETLNTGELFF
TGTGCCAGCAGCCAAGAATTCACTAGCGAGACCTTGAACACCGGGGAGCTGTTTTTT
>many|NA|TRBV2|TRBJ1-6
CASRDEGVTAYSPLHF
TGTGCCAGCAGGGATGAGGGCGTGACAGCCTATTCACCCCTCCACTTT
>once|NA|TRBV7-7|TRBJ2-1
CASSLYHGEQFF
TGTGCTAGCAGCTTATACCACGGTGAGCAGTTCTTC
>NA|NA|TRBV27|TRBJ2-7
CASRPLGTRNEQYF
TGTGCCAGCAGGCCCTTGGGGACCCGAAACGAGCAGTACTTC
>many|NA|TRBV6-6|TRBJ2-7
CASSYTTGNPYEQYF
TGTGCCAGCAGTTACACGACAGGTAATCCCTACGAGCAGTACTTC
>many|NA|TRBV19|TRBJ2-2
CASTSSQIGVGELFF
TGTGCCAGTACCTCTTCCCAGATAGGAGTCGGGGAGCTGTTTTTT
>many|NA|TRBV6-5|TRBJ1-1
CASSYLTGGGTEAFF
TGTGCCAGCAGTTACCTGACAGGCGGCGGGACTGAAGCTTTCTTT
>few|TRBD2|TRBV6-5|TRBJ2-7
CASEQGLAGAYEQYF
TGTGCCAGCGAACAAGGACTAGCGGGAGCTTACGAGCAGTACTTC
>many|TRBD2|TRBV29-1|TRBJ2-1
CSVVGTSGGNEQFF
TGCAGCGTTGTTGGGACTAGCGGGGGAAATGAGCAGTTCTTC
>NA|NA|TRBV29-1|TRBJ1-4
CSDPGGSTNEKLFF
TGCAGCGATCCCGGGGGTTCAACTAATGAAAAACTGTTTTTT
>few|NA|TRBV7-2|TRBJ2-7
CASSSDIAYYEQYF
TGTGCCAGCAGCTCGGACATTGCCTACTACGAGCAGTACTTC
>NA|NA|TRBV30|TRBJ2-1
CAWSVTGLGYNEQFF
TGTGCCTGGAGTGTAACGGGCCTCGGTTACAATGAGCAGTTCTTC
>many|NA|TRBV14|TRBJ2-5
CASSHARDIQETQYF
TGTGCCAGCAGCCATGCCCGGGACATCCAAGAGACCCAGTACTTC